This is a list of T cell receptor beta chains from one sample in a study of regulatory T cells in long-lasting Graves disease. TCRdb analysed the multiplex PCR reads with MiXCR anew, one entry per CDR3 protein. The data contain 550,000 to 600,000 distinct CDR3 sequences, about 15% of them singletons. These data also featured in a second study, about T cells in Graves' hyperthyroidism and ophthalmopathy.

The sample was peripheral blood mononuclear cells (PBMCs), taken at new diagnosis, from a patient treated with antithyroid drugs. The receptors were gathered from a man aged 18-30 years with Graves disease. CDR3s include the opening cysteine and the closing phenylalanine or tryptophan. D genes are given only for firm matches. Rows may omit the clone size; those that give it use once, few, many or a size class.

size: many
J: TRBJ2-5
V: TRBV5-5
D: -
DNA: TGTGCCAGCAGCTTGGATGCTAGCGTTGGCCAGTACTTC
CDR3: CASSLDASVGQYF

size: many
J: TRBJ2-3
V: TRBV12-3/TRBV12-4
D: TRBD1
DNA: TGTGCCAGCAGTTTCGAGGGGGCCACAGATACGCAGTATTTT
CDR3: CASSFEGATDTQYF

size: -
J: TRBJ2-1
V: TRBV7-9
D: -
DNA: TGTGCCAGCAGCCCAGGGGGGTCCAAGGCTAGTGAGCAGTTCTTC
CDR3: CASSPGGSKASEQFF

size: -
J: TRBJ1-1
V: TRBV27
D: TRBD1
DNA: TGTGCCAGCAGTCAAGGACAGGGCTTGACTGAAGCTTTCTTT
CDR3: CASSQGQGLTEAFF

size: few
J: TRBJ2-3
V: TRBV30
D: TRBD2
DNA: TGTGCCTGGAGTAGAGGCGGGAGGGCCCCAGATACGCAGTATTTT
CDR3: CAWSRGGRAPDTQYF

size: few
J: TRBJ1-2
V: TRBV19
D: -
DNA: TGTGCCAGTAGCCCCTGGGAGAGGGCTGGCCCGTATGGCTACACCTTC
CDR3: CASSPWERAGPYGYTF

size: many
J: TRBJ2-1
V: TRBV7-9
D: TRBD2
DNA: TGTGCCAGCAGGTACCTAGCGGGTCCCGACAATGAGCAGTTCTTC
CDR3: CASRYLAGPDNEQFF

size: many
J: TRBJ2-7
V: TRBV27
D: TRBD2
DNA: TGTGCCAGCAGCTTAACTAGCGGGTTATATGAGCAGTACTTC
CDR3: CASSLTSGLYEQYF

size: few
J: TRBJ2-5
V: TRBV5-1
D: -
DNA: TGCGCCAGCAGCTTGGGCGCGTACCAAAAGACCCAGTACTTC
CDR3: CASSLGAYQKTQYF

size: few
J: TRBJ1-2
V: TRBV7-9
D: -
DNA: TGTGCCAGCAGCTTAGGCGGTGTAGACTACACCTTC
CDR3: CASSLGGVDYTF

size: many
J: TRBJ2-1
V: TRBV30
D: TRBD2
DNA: TGTGCCTGGGTTGTAACTAGCGGGAGCTATGAGCAGTTCTTC
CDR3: CAWVVTSGSYEQFF

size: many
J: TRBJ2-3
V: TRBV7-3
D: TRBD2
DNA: TGTGCCAGCAGCAGAACTAGCGGGCAAACAGATACGCAGTATTTT
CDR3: CASSRTSGQTDTQYF

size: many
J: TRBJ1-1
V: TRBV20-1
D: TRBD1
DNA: TGCAGTGCTCGACAGGGCGTGGGCACTGAAGCTTTCTTT
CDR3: CSARQGVGTEAFF

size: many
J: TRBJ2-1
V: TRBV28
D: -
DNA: TGTGCCGGAACTCCCAACAGGGCTAACAATGAGCAGTTCTTC
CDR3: CAGTPNRANNEQFF